The clone carrying this TCR beta chain was seen a single time. These data come from a study of T cell changes during pregnancy in multiple sclerosis. The data were produced by immunoSEQ multiplex PCR, yet TCRdb's version contains in-frame clones alone and is incomplete. The sample carries 60,000 to 85,000 clones, roughly nine tenths recorded once. CDR1 SGHDN and CDR2 FVKESK come from the germline V gene. Trimming took off 5 bases at V and 7 bases at J, with 15 bases between the two ends. CDR3 length: 13 amino acids. This sequence joins TRBV14 and TRBJ2-7, with D tentatively TRBD2 (6 bases). The sample consisted of peripheral blood, taken in the second trimester of pregnancy. The receptor's source is a female donor in good health, enrolled as a control in a pregnancy study. This chain's CDR3 is CASSSNLGGEQYF. CDR3 bases: TGTGCCAGCAGCTCGAACCTGGGGGGTGAGCAGTACTTC.